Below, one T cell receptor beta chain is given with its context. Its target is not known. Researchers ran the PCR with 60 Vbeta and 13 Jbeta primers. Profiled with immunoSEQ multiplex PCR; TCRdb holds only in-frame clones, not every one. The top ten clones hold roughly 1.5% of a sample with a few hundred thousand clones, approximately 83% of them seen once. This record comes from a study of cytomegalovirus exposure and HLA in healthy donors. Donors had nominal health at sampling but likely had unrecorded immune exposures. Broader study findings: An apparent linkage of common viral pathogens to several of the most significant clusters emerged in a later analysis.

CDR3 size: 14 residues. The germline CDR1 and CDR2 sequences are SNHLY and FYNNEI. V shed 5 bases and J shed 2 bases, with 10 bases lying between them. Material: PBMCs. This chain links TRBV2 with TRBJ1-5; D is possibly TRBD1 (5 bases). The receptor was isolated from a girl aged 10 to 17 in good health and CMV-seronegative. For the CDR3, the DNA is TGTGCCAGCAGTACGCAGGGTGGCAATCAGCCCCAGCATTTT. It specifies CASSTQGGNQPQHF.